This TCR beta chain stems from a study of T cell responses to AZD1222 COVID-19 vaccine. Across the study: Some second doses came at about 4 weeks and others at about 12 weeks; these were pooled.

CDR1 and CDR2 (germline): SGHTA, FQGNSA. This CDR3 is 13 amino acids long. Trimming pared 2 bases from V and 4 bases from J, leaving 8 bases between. Study-wide results and limits: The repertoires were collected only after the peak T cell response. At baseline, just a handful of AZD1222 recipients tested seropositive. Variant regions that are unmutated are reportedly the target of nearly half of spike-specific TCRs.

As for this clone: Its cognate antigen is unknown.

Method: immunoSEQ multiplex PCR; TCRdb's copy keeps in-frame clones and lacks some. This sample has 93,000 or so clones; 90% to 95% occur once, and the top ten carry over 40%. The rearrangement links TRBV7-2 to TRBJ1-1; D is uncertain. This specimen consisted of peripheral blood, obtained on day 0 of AZD1222 vaccination. This sequence originates from an adult in good health. CDR3: CASSLWEGTEAFF. The CDR3 nucleotides are TGTGCCAGCAGCTTATGGGAGGGCACTGAAGCTTTCTTT. Filled out from reference TRBV7-2 and TRBJ1-1, the complete variable domain reads GAGVSQSPSNKVTEKGKDVELRCDPISGHTALYWYRQSLGQGLEFLIYFQGNSAPDKSGLPSDRFSAERTGGSVSTLTIQRTQQEDSAVYLCASSLWEGTEAFFGQGTRLTVV.